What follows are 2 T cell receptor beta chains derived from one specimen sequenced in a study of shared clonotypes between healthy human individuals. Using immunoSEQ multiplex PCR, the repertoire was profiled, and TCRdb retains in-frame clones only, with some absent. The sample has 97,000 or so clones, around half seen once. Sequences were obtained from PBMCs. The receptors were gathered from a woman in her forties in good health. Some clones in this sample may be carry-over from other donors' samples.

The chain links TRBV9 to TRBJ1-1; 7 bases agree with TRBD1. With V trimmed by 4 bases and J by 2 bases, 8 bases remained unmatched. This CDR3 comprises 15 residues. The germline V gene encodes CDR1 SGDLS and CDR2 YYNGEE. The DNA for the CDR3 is TGTGCCAGCAGCAAAAGGGGGCGAGGCAACACTGAAGCTTTCTTT. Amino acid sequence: CASSKRGRGNTEAFF.

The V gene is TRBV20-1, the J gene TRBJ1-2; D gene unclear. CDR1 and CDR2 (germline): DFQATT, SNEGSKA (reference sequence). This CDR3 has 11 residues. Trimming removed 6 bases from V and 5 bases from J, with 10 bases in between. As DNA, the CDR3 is TGCAGTGCCCCCCAGCCATATGGCTACACCTTC. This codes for CSAPQPYGYTF.